Listed below are T cell receptor beta chains from one sample, sequenced in a study of EBV T-cell therapy then PD-1 blockade in nasopharyngeal carcinoma. Sequenced by immunoSEQ multiplex PCR; TCRdb stores in-frame clones only, minus some. The table shows roughly 20,000 clones, with around 82% occurring only once. These receptors' targets are unknown. The sample in question was CD8+ T cells from blood, obtained at day 33 from a patient whose treatment included autologous EBV-specific T cells and nivolumab. These receptors were taken from a man aged 40-50 years with nasopharyngeal carcinoma. CDR3s include the opening cysteine and the closing phenylalanine or tryptophan. D genes are given only for firm matches. Not every row has a clone size; where given, it reads once, few, many or a size class.

CDR3 length | J gene | V gene | clone size | D gene | CDR3 protein | CDR3 DNA
15 | TRBJ2-7 | TRBV3-1/TRBV3-2 | . | . | CASSQDQKRGSEQYF | TGTGCCAGCAGCCAAGATCAAAAGAGGGGGAGCGAGCAGTACTTC
18 | TRBJ2-7 | TRBV7-9 | . | . | CASSLVGSRVLYYYEQYF | TGTGCCAGCAGCTTAGTGGGATCTCGGGTACTCTACTACTACGAGCAGTACTTC
15 | TRBJ2-3 | TRBV6-1 | . | TRBD2 | CASSESSGGSDTQYF | TGTGCCAGCAGTGAATCTAGCGGGGGGTCAGATACGCAGTATTTT
14 | TRBJ1-5 | TRBV5-5 | . | TRBD1 | CASSLEQGSQPQHF | TGTGCCAGCAGCTTGGAACAGGGGTCCCAGCCCCAGCATTTT
16 | TRBJ2-1 | TRBV7-9 | . | . | CASSLVGGETYNEQFF | TGTGCCAGCAGCTTAGTGGGCGGGGAAACCTACAATGAGCAGTTCTTC
18 | TRBJ1-4 | TRBV5-4 | . | TRBD1 | CASSLLGQRGPTNEKLFF | TGTGCCAGCAGCTTGTTGGGACAGCGCGGACCAACTAATGAAAAACTGTTTTTT
12 | TRBJ1-1 | TRBV6-2/TRBV6-3 | once | . | CASSYRGGEAFF | TGTGCCAGCAGTTACCGAGGAGGTGAAGCTTTCTTT
14 | TRBJ2-2 | TRBV7-2 | . | . | CASSLGRVVGELFF | TGTGCCAGCAGCTTAGGCCGAGTAGTCGGGGAGCTGTTTTTT
11 | TRBJ1-1 | TRBV2 | few | . | CASREGSQAFF | TGTGCCAGCAGGGAGGGTTCGCAAGCTTTCTTT
14 | TRBJ2-5 | TRBV27 | . | . | CASSLGGGQKAQYF | TGTGCCAGCAGTTTAGGAGGCGGCCAGAAGGCCCAGTACTTC
14 | TRBJ2-7 | TRBV10-3 | . | . | CAIGGSDSGYEQYF | TGTGCCATCGGGGGGTCAGACAGCGGCTACGAGCAGTACTTC
14 | TRBJ2-3 | TRBV28 | . | . | CASSSRQTTDTQYF | TGTGCCAGCAGTTCACGACAGACCACAGATACGCAGTATTTT
18 | TRBJ1-1 | TRBV6-2/TRBV6-3 | . | . | CASSYSTDGRSVNTEAFF | TGTGCCAGCAGTTACTCGACAGACGGTCGGTCAGTGAACACTGAAGCTTTCTTT
14 | TRBJ2-5 | TRBV10-1 | . | . | CASSGGGGGETQYF | TGCGCCAGCAGTGGCGGAGGGGGCGGCGAGACCCAGTACTTC